Reported below is one T cell receptor beta chain. This clonotype was found once. The antigen it binds to is not known. Nothing much larger sits one base from this clone, and base qualities are not available. A single read makes a weak case. The germline V gene encodes CDR1 SQVTM and CDR2 ANQGSEA. The CDR3 goes from the cysteine to the phenylalanine over 11 residues. Just CDR3 DNA is preserved here, 33 bases in frame from base 1. The data were produced on an Illumina NovaSeq 6000. TCR cDNA was synthesized by 5'RACE template switching, which introduced a universal primer site and unique molecular identifiers. Priming of cDNA synthesis was performed from both the TCR alpha and TCR beta constant segments. Libraries were amplified in two PCR steps, with sample barcodes and sequencing adapters added in the second step. Sequencing of libraries was performed on Illumina HiSeq 2500 (2x100 bp) or NovaSeq (2x150 bp). In the paper's pipeline: MIGEC was used to demultiplex reads and collapse the reads into UMI consensus sequences, and MiXCR was used for V(D)J alignment. Vaccine-responding clonotypes were identified with edgeR using replicate PBMC samples, with FDR below 0.01 and a log2 fold change above 5 up to day 15 being required. Bulk clonotypes were assigned CD4 or CD8 identity according to which sequenced CD4 or CD8 repertoire held them at higher abundance. TCRdb reprocessed the public reads (quality trimming at Q25 with fastp, clone calling with MiXCR) and kept in-frame beta chains. Entries that share a CDR3 protein sequence are merged under the most common genes and DNA. None of the V and J calls come from the authors' own analysis; TCRdb made them. The sample table contains about 430,000 distinct CDR3 sequences; only one count was recorded for around 20% of them. The ten largest clonotypes hold 18% of the sample.

The label giving this sample's treatment or condition can be read as: live attenuated yellow fever vaccine strain. At each blood-draw timepoint, two biological replicates of bulk PBMCs were collected. A standard Ficoll-Paque protocol was used to isolate PBMCs from peripheral blood. TriZol was used to extract RNA from bulk PBMCs, CD4 and CD8 fractions, and dextramer-positive and dextramer-negative fractions. These data originate in a study of T cells after yellow fever vaccination (dated by TCRdb to between 2018 and 2021). General notes on the study: The SMART-Seq v4 Ultra Low Input RNA kit was used to prepare libraries from fractions with low cell numbers. Blood was drawn at multiple timepoints before and after primary and secondary immunization, with bulk PBMC replicates and cell subsets isolated. To follow T-cell clones before and after both primary and booster YFV17D yellow fever vaccination, bulk TCR alpha and beta repertoires underwent longitudinal sequencing. Two healthy male donors, one aged 18 to 29 and one aged 30 to 40 years, made up the cohort.

General study outcomes and caveats: Compared with the primary T-cell response, the secondary T-cell response was weaker but faster, peaking on day 5 rather than day 15. Because only a couple of donors were included in the study, the extent to which the findings can be generalized is limited. After the booster, most clones that had expanded after primary vaccination were detected again (nearly 97% of CD4 and under 90% of CD8), suggesting broad maintenance of memory. Computational filtering was required because FACS-sorted repertoires could contain abundant contaminating clonotypes from the bulk population. A small share of clonotypes occurred in both CD4 and CD8 compartments, likely arising from convergent recombination.

The chain employs TRBV29-1 and TRBJ2-5, with the D gene tentatively TRBD1 or TRBD2, based on 5 matching bases in each. The receptor comes from a man younger than 35 who received the YFV17D yellow fever vaccine. The sample consisted of PBMCs, taken before the yellow fever booster vaccination. CDR3 loop: CGTRGVETQYF. The nucleotide sequence reads as follows: TGCGGGACGAGAGGCGTCGAGACCCAGTACTTC.